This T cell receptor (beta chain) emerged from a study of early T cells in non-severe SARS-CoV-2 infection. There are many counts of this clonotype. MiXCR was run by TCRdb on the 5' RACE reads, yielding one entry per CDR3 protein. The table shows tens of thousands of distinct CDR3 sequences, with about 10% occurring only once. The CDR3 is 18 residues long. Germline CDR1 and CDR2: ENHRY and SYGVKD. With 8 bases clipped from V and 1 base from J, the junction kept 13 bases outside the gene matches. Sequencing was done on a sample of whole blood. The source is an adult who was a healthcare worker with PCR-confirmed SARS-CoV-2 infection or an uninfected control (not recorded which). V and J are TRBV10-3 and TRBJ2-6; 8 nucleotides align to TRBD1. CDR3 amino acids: CAISLQGERGSGANVLTF. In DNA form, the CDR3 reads TGTGCCATCTCCCTACAGGGGGAGCGTGGGTCTGGGGCCAACGTCCTGACTTTC.